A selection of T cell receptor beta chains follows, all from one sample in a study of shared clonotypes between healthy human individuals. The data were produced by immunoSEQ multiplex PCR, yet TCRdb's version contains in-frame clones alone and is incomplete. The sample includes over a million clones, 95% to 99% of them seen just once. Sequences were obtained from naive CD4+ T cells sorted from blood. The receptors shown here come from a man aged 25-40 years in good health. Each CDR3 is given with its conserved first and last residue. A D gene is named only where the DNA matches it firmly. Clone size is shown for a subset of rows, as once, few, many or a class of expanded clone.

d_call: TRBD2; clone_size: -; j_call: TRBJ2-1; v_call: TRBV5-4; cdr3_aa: CASSLLAGGYNEQFF
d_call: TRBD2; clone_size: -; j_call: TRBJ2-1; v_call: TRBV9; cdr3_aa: CASSVLAGVYNEQFF
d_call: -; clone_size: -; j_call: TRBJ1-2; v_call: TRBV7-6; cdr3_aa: CASSPGRLEHGYTF
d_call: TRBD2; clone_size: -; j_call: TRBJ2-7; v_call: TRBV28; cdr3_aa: CASSGTSGPYEQYF
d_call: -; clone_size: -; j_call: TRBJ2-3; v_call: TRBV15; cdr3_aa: CATSSGRSGTDTQYF
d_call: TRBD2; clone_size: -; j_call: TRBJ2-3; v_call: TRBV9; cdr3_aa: CASSLTIAGGWDTQYF
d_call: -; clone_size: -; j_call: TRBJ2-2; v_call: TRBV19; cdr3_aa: CASSPPWRAGELFF
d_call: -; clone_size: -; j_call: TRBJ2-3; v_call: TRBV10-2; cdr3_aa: CASRGGPTDTQYF
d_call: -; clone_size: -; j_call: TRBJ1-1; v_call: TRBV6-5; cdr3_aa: CASSREKNTEAFF
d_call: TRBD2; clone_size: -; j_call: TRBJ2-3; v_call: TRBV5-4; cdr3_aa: CASSFRLADTDTQYF
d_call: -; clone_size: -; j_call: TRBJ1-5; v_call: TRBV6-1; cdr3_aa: CASTGGGVNQPQHF
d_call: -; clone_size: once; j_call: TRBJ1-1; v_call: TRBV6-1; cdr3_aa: CASSVGPPVNTEAFF
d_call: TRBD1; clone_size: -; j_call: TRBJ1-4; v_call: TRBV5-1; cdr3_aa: CASGGQGNEKLFF
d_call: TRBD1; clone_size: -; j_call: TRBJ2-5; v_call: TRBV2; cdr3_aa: CASRTGGGGKKQEAQYF
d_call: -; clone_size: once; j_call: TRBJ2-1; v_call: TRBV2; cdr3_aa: CASISEANSYNEQFF
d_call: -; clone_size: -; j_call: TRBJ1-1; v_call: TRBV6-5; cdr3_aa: CASSYSSLGTEAFF
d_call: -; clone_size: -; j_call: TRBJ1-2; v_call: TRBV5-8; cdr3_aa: CASSRHRNYGYTF
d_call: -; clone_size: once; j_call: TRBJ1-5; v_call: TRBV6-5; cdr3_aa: CASSYSRDSNQPQHF
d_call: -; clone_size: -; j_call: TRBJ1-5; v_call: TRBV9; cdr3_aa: CASSVEGTSNQPQHF
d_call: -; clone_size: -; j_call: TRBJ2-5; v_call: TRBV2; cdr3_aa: CASSDSGASETQYF
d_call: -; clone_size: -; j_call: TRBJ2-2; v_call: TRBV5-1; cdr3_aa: CASSSGLPLTGELFF
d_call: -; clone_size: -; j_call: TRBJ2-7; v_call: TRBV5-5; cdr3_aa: CASSLVGLTYEQYF
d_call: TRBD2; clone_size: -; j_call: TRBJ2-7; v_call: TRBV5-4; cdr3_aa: CASSPRGTSVYEQYF
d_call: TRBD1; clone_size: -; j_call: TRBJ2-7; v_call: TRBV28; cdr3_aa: CASRGTGNEQYF
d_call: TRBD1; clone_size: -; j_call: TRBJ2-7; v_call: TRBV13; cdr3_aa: CASSPRDRASYEQYF
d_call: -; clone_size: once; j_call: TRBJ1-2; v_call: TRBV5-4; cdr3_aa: CASSLSRANYGYTF
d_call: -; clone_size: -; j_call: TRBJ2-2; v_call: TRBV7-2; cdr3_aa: CASSSRIAHTGELFF
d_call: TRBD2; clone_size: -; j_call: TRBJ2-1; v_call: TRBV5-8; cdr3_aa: CASSLTAGVFRNEQFF
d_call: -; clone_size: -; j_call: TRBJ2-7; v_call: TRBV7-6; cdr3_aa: CASSLVGRGYEQYF
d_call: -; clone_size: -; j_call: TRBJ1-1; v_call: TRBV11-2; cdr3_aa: CASSLKGNRPNLKKAFF
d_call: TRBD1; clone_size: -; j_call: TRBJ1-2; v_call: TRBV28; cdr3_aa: CASSAGTGAHYGYTF
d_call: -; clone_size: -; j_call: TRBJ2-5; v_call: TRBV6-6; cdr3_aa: CASTSWGETQYF
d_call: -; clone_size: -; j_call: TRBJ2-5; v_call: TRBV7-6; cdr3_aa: CASSSQRETQYF
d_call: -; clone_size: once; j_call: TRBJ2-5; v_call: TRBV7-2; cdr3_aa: CASSLGDLGQTQYF
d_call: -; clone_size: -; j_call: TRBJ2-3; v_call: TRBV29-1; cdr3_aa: CSVLYGPTTTDTQYF
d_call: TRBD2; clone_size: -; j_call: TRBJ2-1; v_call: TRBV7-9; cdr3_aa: CASSLADVAGGNNEQFF
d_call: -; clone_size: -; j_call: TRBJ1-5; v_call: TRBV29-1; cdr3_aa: CSVERGVRSNQPQHF
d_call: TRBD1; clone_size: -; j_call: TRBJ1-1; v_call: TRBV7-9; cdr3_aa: CASSLRGTGNTEAFF
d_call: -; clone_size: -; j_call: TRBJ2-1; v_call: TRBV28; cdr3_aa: CAITTRWRNEQFF
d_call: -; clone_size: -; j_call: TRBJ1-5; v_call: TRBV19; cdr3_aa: CASGYRRDGNQPQHF
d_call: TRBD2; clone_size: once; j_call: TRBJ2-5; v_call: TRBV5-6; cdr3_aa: CASSLPGLAGGRAQETQYF
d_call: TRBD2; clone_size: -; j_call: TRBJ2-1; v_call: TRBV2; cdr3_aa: CASRWGSGRGQGNEQFF
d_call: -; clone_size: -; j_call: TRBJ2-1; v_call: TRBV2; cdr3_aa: CASSGGAHYNEQFF
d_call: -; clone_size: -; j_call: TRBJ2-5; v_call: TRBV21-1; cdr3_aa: CASSKTRRETQYF
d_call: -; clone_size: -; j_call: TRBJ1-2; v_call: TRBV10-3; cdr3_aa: CAISEPGTTYGYTF
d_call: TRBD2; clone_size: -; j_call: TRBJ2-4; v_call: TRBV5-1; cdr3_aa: CASARLAGANIQYF
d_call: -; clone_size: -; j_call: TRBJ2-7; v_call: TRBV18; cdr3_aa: CASSPLPGNEQYF
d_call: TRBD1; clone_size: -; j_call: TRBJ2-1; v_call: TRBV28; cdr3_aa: CASSHDRVKFF
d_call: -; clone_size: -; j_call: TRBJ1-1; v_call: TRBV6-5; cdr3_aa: CASSSLSAGEAFF